The 20 T cell receptor beta chains below all came from one sample that was sequenced in a study of blood T cell repertoires in COVID-19 (dated by TCRdb to 2020 to 2021). Library creation used the immunoSEQ multiplex PCR assay. In its TCRdb copy, this immuneACCESS table keeps in-frame sequences only and misses some clones. Where compared with another copy, unresolved V genes explain less than half of these, and the others have no known cause. The sample data list a few hundred thousand clones, and 80% to 90% of these were observed just once. About 2.1% of the sample comes from the top ten. The sample was peripheral blood. The receptors here all came from a woman in her forties or fifties with acute or convalescent COVID-19.

This chain uses TRBV7-6 with TRBJ2-7; 7 bases map to TRBD2. This CDR3 region has 15 residues. CDR1 SGHVS and CDR2 FNYEAQ come from the germline V gene. J gave up 3 bases and V 5 bases, and 10 bases lay outside the gene matches. The CDR3 sequence: CASSRIAGQNYEQYF. The CDR3, as DNA: TGTGCCAGCAGCCGTATAGCGGGCCAAAACTACGAGCAGTACTTC.

The CDR3 DNA sequence: TGTGCCATCAGTGCAGGACAGTTCAATCAGCCCCAGCATTTT. Its translation: CAISAGQFNQPQHF. This chain connects TRBV10-3 to TRBJ1-5, with D perhaps matching TRBD1 (6 bases). Germline V lookup: CDR1 ENHRY, CDR2 SYGVKD. With 4 bases removed from V and 3 bases from J, the gap between germline ends came to 10 bases. The length of the CDR3 is 14 residues.

The rearrangement joins TRBV7-9 to TRBJ1-1; possibly TRBD1 for D (6 bases). In germline, CDR1 is SEHNR, CDR2 FQNEAQ (reference sequence). This CDR3 comprises 15 residues. V was cut by 0 bases and J by 4 bases, with 12 bases left in between. The CDR3 region has the DNA TGTGCCAGCAGCTTAGCTGGCCAGGGGTTCACTGAAGCTTTCTTT. Protein: CASSLAGQGFTEAFF.

The chain combines TRBV5-1 with TRBJ2-7; D not resolved. This CDR3 has 15 residues. Germline values: CDR1 SGHRS, CDR2 YFSETQ. Between the trimmed V and J ends, which lost 0 bases and 0 bases, there was a span of 10 bases. The CDR3 loop is CASSLGPLPSYEQYF. Written as DNA, the CDR3 is TGCGCCAGCAGCTTGGGGCCACTACCCTCCTACGAGCAGTACTTC.

The chain couples TRBV28 to TRBJ2-5, with 8 bases aligning to TRBD2. CDR3 size: 13 residues. Germline trimming cut 3 bases from V and 3 bases from J; bases unmatched to any gene: 0. Looked up from germline, CDR1 is MDHEN and CDR2 is SYDVKM. This chain's CDR3 is CASSFSGKETQYF. Here the CDR3 DNA reads TGTGCCAGCAGTTTTAGCGGGAAAGAGACCCAGTACTTC. The full variable domain, with the rest looked up from reference TRBV28 and TRBJ2-5, is DVKVTQSSRYLVKRTGEKVFLECVQDMDHENMFWYRQDPGLGLRLIYFSYDVKMKEKGDIPEGYSVSREKKERFSLILESASTNQTSMYLCASSFSGKETQYFGPGTRLLVL.

The count of this clone is one. The V call is TRBV6-5, the J call TRBJ1-2, with D perhaps matching TRBD1 (5 bases). The V end was cut by 5 bases, the J end by 5 bases, with 9 bases between. Germline loops: CDR1 MNHEY, CDR2 SVGAGI. This CDR3 is 12 amino acids long. This CDR3 reads CASSPQGYGYTF. The CDR3, as DNA: TGTGCCAGCAGTCCCCAGGGTTATGGCTACACCTTC.

The chain recombines TRBV5-1 with TRBJ1-1; 8 positions agree with TRBD1. Germline CDR1 is SGHRS and CDR2 is YFSETQ. With 4 bases clipped from V and 5 bases from J, the junction kept 4 bases outside the gene matches. The CDR3 loop spans 13 amino acids. The CDR3 spells CASSLQGGTEAFF. Written as DNA, the CDR3 is TGCGCCAGCAGCCTACAGGGGGGGACTGAAGCTTTCTTT. Supplemented by reference TRBV5-1 and TRBJ1-1, the full variable domain reads KAGVTQTPRYLIKTRGQQVTLSCSPISGHRSVSWYQQTPGQGLQFLFEYFSETQRNKGNFPGRFSGRQFSNSRSEMNVSTLELGDSALYLCASSLQGGTEAFFGQGTRLTVV.

This clone was found once. V gene TRBV5-1 combines with J gene TRBJ1-1; 7 bases are a match to TRBD1. Germline lookup yields CDR1 SGHRS and CDR2 YFSETQ. J was trimmed by 6 bases and V by 3 bases; bases with no gene match: 5. This CDR3 spans 13 amino acids. CDR3 nucleotides: TGCGCCAGCAGCTCGGCCCAGGGGGCTGAAGCTTTCTTT. Amino acids: CASSSAQGAEAFF.

V and J are TRBV7-2 and TRBJ1-2, with TRBD1 identical over 9 bases. The CDR3 sequence is 18 residues long. Germline CDR1 reads SGHTA; CDR2 reads FQGNSA. The V segment lost 1 base and the J segment 5 bases; nucleotides outside the gene matches: 14. The CDR3 sequence: CASSLDPVRDRDRYGYTF. DNA for the CDR3: TGTGCCAGCAGCTTAGACCCGGTGAGGGACAGGGATAGGTATGGCTACACCTTC.

This clone was recorded a few times. This chain joins TRBV5-1 and TRBJ2-7; TRBD1 matches at 9 bases. The CDR3 loop spans 15 amino acids. The germline V gene encodes CDR1 SGHRS and CDR2 YFSETQ. V lost 4 bases and J lost 3; bases outside the gene matches: 8. The CDR3 protein is CASSPGLGQGYEQYF. CDR3 nucleotide sequence: TGCGCCAGCAGCCCGGGGTTGGGACAGGGCTACGAGCAGTACTTC.

The chain links TRBV3-1 (or the pseudogene TRBV3-2) to TRBJ2-1; 10 bases agree with TRBD2. Germline V gives CDR1 LGHDT, CDR2 YNNKEL (reference sequence). Trimming at V came to 4 bases and at J to 10 bases, leaving 4 bases not matched to a gene. The CDR3 totals 13 residues. Written as DNA, the CDR3 is TGTGCCAGCAGCCGACAACTAGCGGGAGAGCAGTTCTTC. This gives the protein CASSRQLAGEQFF.

The chain employs TRBV20-1 and TRBJ1-1; TRBD1 matches 7 bases. The CDR3 spans 11 residues. The V and J ends lost 6 bases and 8 bases, in that order; junction bases with no gene match: 6. Germline V gene sequence: CDR1 DFQATT, CDR2 SNEGSKA (reference sequence). Here the CDR3 DNA reads TGCAGTGCCTATTCGACAGGGGAAGCTTTCTTT. This gives the protein CSAYSTGEAFF.

This clone occurred once. The V call is TRBV3-1 (or the pseudogene TRBV3-2), the J call TRBJ1-4; D is ambiguous. V was clipped by 4 bases and J by 8 bases, with 23 bases between them. This CDR3 is built from 17 residues. Germline V gene sequence: CDR1 LGHDT, CDR2 YNNKEL (reference sequence). The CDR3 nucleotides are TGTGCCAGCAGCCCTGGTTTATGGACCGACCCGGGGGAAAAACTGTTTTTT. It is translated as CASSPGLWTDPGEKLFF.

This chain joins TRBV28 and TRBJ1-5; 10 positions match TRBD1. Germline values: CDR1 MDHEN, CDR2 SYDVKM. With 5 bases clipped from V and 7 bases from J, the junction kept 8 bases outside the gene matches. The CDR3 length is 15 residues. The CDR3: CASSVGTGVQQPQHF. DNA of the CDR3: TGTGCCAGCAGTGTCGGGACAGGGGTTCAGCAGCCCCAGCATTTT.

The chain employs TRBV2 and TRBJ2-6; D is possibly TRBD2 (5 bases). The CDR3 extends over 14 amino acids. Germline CDR1 reads SNHLY; CDR2 reads FYNNEI. With 7 bases removed from V and 4 bases from J, the gap between germline ends came to 11 bases. The chain's CDR3 is CASTSSGGANVLTF. CDR3 sequence (DNA): TGTGCCAGCACCTCGTCGGGAGGGGCCAACGTCCTGACTTTC.

This clone was seen just once. The rearrangement links TRBV7-2 to TRBJ2-1, with TRBD2 matching over 10 bases. The ends lost 1 base at V and 1 base at J; junction bases unmatched: 10. From germline, CDR1 is SGHTA and CDR2 FQGNSA. The CDR3 totals 19 residues. CDR3 residues: CASSLGRKLAGKSYNEQFF. The CDR3 DNA follows: TGTGCCAGCAGCTTAGGACGCAAACTAGCGGGGAAATCCTACAATGAGCAGTTCTTC.

The rearrangement joins TRBV5-1 to TRBJ1-2; maybe TRBD1 (5 bases). The germline V and J ends were trimmed by 4 bases and 4 bases, with 8 bases remaining between them. The length of the CDR3 is 12 residues. In germline, CDR1 is SGHRS, CDR2 YFSETQ. The CDR3 DNA reads TGCGCCAGCAGCGCGGGGCTCTATGGCTACACCTTC. Encoded protein: CASSAGLYGYTF.

The chain employs TRBV28 and TRBJ2-3; 15 nucleotides line up with TRBD2. The length of the CDR3 is 16 residues. Germline CDR1 and CDR2: MDHEN and SYDVKM. V gave up 4 bases and J gave up 8 bases; unmatched junction bases: 7. The DNA for the CDR3 is TGTGCCAGCAGTTCACGGGGACTAGCGGGAGGAGGTACGCAGTATTTT. Protein product: CASSSRGLAGGGTQYF.

The chain recombines TRBV7-8 with TRBJ1-6; 7 bases align to TRBD1. There are 15 residues in the CDR3. The germline V gene encodes CDR1 SGHVS and CDR2 FQNEAQ. J was trimmed by 8 bases and V by 6 bases; bases with no gene match: 10. In DNA, the CDR3 is TGTGCCAGCAGACCCCGGACAGGTGGTGATTCACCCCTCCACTTT. Residues: CASRPRTGGDSPLHF.

This chain links TRBV10-1 with TRBJ1-1; D call uncertain. This CDR3 has 13 residues. Germline V gene lookup returns CDR1 WNHNN and CDR2 SYGVQD (reference sequence). V was trimmed by 6 bases and J by 4 bases, leaving 12 bases between them. This CDR3 reads CASSPPGSTEAFF. Written as DNA, the CDR3 is TGCGCCAGCAGCCCTCCTGGCAGCACTGAAGCTTTCTTT.